One T cell receptor (beta chain) is described in this entry. These data originate in a study of blood T cell repertoires in COVID-19. Original analysis: Scientists estimated how many nucleated cells there were by amplifying reference gene primers. The repertoire was sequenced with immunoSEQ multiplex PCR; TCRdb's copy has only in-frame clones and lacks some. V, J and clone size reflect that table, while D and trimming were determined from the DNA. The sample yields about 280,000 clones, approximately 90% seen once. The CDR3 spans 16 residues. Germline V gene data show CDR1 as MGHRA and CDR2 as YSYEKL. V trimming: 2 bases; J trimming: 1 base; junction bases outside the gene matches: 6.

This TCR was recovered from a man aged 40-55 years with acute or convalescent COVID-19. The V and J genes are TRBV4-1 and TRBJ2-7; the match to TRBD1 covers 9 bases. The specimen sequenced was peripheral blood. The CDR3 region is CASSQYSGTGSYEQYF. The CDR3 DNA is TGCGCCAGCAGCCAATACTCCGGGACAGGGTCCTACGAGCAGTACTTC.